This T cell receptor (beta chain) was sequenced in a study of control samples from healthy donors and cancer patients. The J segment lost 8 bases and the V segment lost 4 bases, leaving 6 bases of the junction unmatched. This CDR3 has 12 residues. CDR1 and CDR2 from the germline V gene are GTSNPN and SVGIG (reference sequence). Profiling relied on immunoSEQ multiplex PCR, and the TCRdb table lists in-frame clones only, not all of them. Of 130,000 or so clones in the sample, approximately 89% are singletons; the top ten hold roughly 8%. The gene calls are TRBV30 and TRBJ1-2; 8 nucleotides agree with TRBD1. This clonotype was obtained from a man between 45 and 60 years old with head and neck cancer. Source material: PBMCs. Written as DNA, the CDR3 is TGTGCCTGGACCCAGGGGGCGGGCGGCTACACCTTC. As protein: CAWTQGAGGYTF.